This entry concerns a single TCR beta chain. Its antigen is unidentified. Germline loops: CDR1 MDHEN, CDR2 SYDVKM. Trimming pared 6 bases from V and 9 bases from J, leaving 15 bases between. This CDR3 region has 13 residues. These data are taken from a study of cytomegalovirus exposure and HLA in healthy donors. On the study more broadly: Most genotyped donors, approximately 81% of some 400, had Caucasian-associated genetic ancestry. Notes on the study in general: Highly shared variants forming one cluster were likely a sequencing artifact. Later examination showed HLA-associated TCR beta chains had greater clonal expansion than equally common others.

Primers: 60 Vbeta forward and 13 Jbeta reverse. Produced via immunoSEQ multiplex PCR; TCRdb's table is partial and in-frame only. Among some 70,000 clones listed, 77% were seen once. This sequence was found in a male donor in good health and CMV-seropositive. The rearrangement joins TRBV28 to TRBJ2-1, with D possibly matching TRBD1 (6 bases). Sequencing was carried out using PBMCs. CDR3 bases: TGTGCCAGCAGAGACTCCAGGGGCGCTGAGCAGTTCTTC. Protein product: CASRDSRGAEQFF.